Below are 18 T cell receptor beta chains sequenced from a single sample in a study of blood T cells in healthy people across ages. The authors ran a second PCR of 7 to 11 cycles using a sample-barcoded 5' primer and a J-beta primer mix. TCRdb called the 5' RACE reads again in MiXCR, with one record for every CDR3 protein. The data hold roughly 2 million distinct CDR3 sequences, with less than 50% observed a single time. What was sequenced was blood. The receptors shown here come from a woman aged 40 to 55 in good health.

This clonotype was seen only a few times. This sequence joins TRBV7-3 and TRBJ2-1; TRBD2 might be the D (6 bases). CDR3 size: 15 residues. In germline, CDR1 is SGHTA, CDR2 FQGTGA. V was clipped by 2 bases and J by 5 bases, with 13 bases between them. The CDR3 DNA is TGTGCCAGCAGCTTATTAGGGACTGGAGACAATGAGCAGTTCTTC. It translates to CASSLLGTGDNEQFF. The variable domain in full, with the rest retrieved from reference TRBV7-3 and TRBJ2-1, is GAGVSQTPSNKVTEKGKYVELRCDPISGHTALYWYRQSLGQGPEFLIYFQGTGAADDSGLPNDRFFAVRPEGSVSTLKIQRTERGDSAVYLCASSLLGTGDNEQFFGPGTRLTVL.

V usage is TRBV5-6 and J usage is TRBJ2-3; TRBD1 might be the D (5 bases). Germline V lookup: CDR1 SGHDT, CDR2 YYEEEE. The CDR3 runs to 15 residues. V was clipped by 0 bases and J by 2 bases, with 10 bases between them. The CDR3 sequence is CASSLDRSYTDTQYF. The CDR3 DNA reads TGTGCCAGCAGCTTGGACAGGAGCTACACAGATACGCAGTATTTT.

This clonotype showed up just a few times. The rearrangement joins TRBV20-1 to TRBJ2-1; 8 bases map to TRBD2. The germline V gene encodes CDR1 DFQATT and CDR2 SNEGSKA (reference sequence). V lost 5 bases to trimming and J lost 2 bases; unmatched junction nucleotides: 11. CDR3 size: 16 residues. CDR3 region: CSAPPAGGRAYNEQFF. The CDR3 DNA reads TGCAGTGCTCCCCCCGCGGGGGGTCGGGCCTACAATGAGCAGTTCTTC.

In this sample, this clonotype turned up a few times. V gene TRBV7-2 combines with J gene TRBJ2-4, with 9 positions matching TRBD1. Germline trimming cut 5 bases from V and 0 bases from J; bases unmatched to any gene: 8. CDR1 SGHTA and CDR2 FQGNSA come from the germline V gene. The CDR3 consists of 17 residues. The CDR3 is CASSHGTGRGAKNIQYF. The CDR3 bases are TGTGCCAGCAGCCACGGGACAGGGAGGGGAGCCAAAAACATTCAGTACTTC.

The chain couples TRBV7-2 to TRBJ2-1; 9 positions match TRBD1. Germline CDR1 and CDR2: SGHTA and FQGNSA. CDR3 length: 16 amino acids. J gave up 6 bases and V 1 base, and 7 bases lay outside the gene matches. CDR3 sequence reads: CASSLEGTGSRNEQFF. CDR3 bases: TGTGCCAGCAGCTTAGAAGGGACAGGGTCGCGCAATGAGCAGTTCTTC.

The chain combines TRBV25-1 with TRBJ2-3; D gene unclear. This CDR3 is 11 amino acids long. Germline assignment: CDR1 MGHDK and CDR2 SYGVNS. V lost 10 bases and J lost 7, with 12 bases in between. CDR3 in DNA: TGTGCCACCCTAGAGGATTATACGCAGTATTTT. Translated: CATLEDYTQYF.

The chain is built from TRBV9 and TRBJ2-1; 8 nucleotides line up with TRBD2. The J segment lost 10 bases and the V segment lost 0 bases, leaving 9 bases of the junction unmatched. The CDR3 loop spans 15 amino acids. Germline-derived CDR1 and CDR2 are SGDLS and YYNGEE. For the CDR3, the DNA is TGTGCCAGCAGCGTAGTTCCGGGAGGGGAGGGCGAGCAGTTCTTC. Amino acids: CASSVVPGGEGEQFF.

The rearrangement joins TRBV6-6 to TRBJ1-1, with D hard to call. The ends were cut back, 0 bases at V and 7 bases at J, with 12 bases in the middle. This CDR3 spans 14 amino acids. CDR1 MNHNY and CDR2 SVGAGI come from the germline V gene (reference sequence). CDR3 loop: CASSYSDLQREAFF. CDR3 DNA sequence: TGTGCCAGCAGTTACTCGGACCTACAGCGTGAAGCTTTCTTT.

The chain has TRBV2 and TRBJ1-6; tentatively, D is TRBD1 (5 bases). The V and J ends lost 3 bases and 7 bases respectively, with 10 bases between them. The CDR3 totals 14 residues. Germline CDR1 and CDR2: SNHLY and FYNNEI. CDR3 in amino acids: CASSDRGWNSPLHF. The CDR3 coding sequence is TGTGCCAGCAGTGATAGGGGATGGAATTCACCCCTCCACTTT. Complete variable domain (other parts from reference TRBV2 and TRBJ1-6): EPEVTQTPSHQVTQMGQEVILRCVPISNHLYFYWYRQILGQKVEFLVSFYNNEISEKSEIFDDQFSVERPDGSNFTLKIRSTKLEDSAMYFCASSDRGWNSPLHFGNGTRLTVT.

The chain uses TRBV4-2 and TRBJ1-2; D gene unclear. Germline V CDR1 and CDR2: LGHNA, YNFKEQ. V lost 0 bases and J lost 4, with 15 bases in between. The CDR3 is made up of 16 amino acids. The CDR3: CASSQDLPARSYGYTF. In DNA, the CDR3 is TGTGCCAGCAGCCAAGACCTGCCCGCCCGGAGCTATGGCTACACCTTC.

This clonotype was seen only a few times. The chain employs TRBV7-2 and TRBJ1-2; D not certain. Germline V gives CDR1 SGHTA, CDR2 FQGNSA. Trimming pared 5 bases from V and 8 bases from J, leaving 15 bases between. The CDR3 runs to 13 residues. This CDR3 reads CASSTRDSNGYTF. In nucleotides, the CDR3 is TGTGCCAGCAGCACTAGAGATAGTAACGGCTACACCTTC.

This sequence joins TRBV7-9 and TRBJ2-3, with D unclear. This CDR3 spans 13 amino acids. Germline CDR1 reads SEHNR; CDR2 reads FQNEAQ (reference sequence). Deletions cut 3 bases from V and 6 bases from J, with 10 bases between. Here the CDR3 reads CASSFELRDTQYF. The CDR3 DNA follows: TGTGCCAGCAGCTTCGAGTTACGGGATACGCAGTATTTT.

This clonotype was detected once. The rearrangement uses TRBV3-1 and TRBJ2-5; 8 nucleotides agree with TRBD2. Germline V lookup: CDR1 LGHDT, CDR2 YNNKEL (reference sequence). V was clipped by 3 bases and J by 1 base; unmatched bases: 16. The CDR3 loop spans 19 amino acids. The CDR3 loop reads CASSHSWGLSGGPQETQYF. As DNA, the CDR3 is TGTGCCAGCAGCCACTCTTGGGGCTTAAGCGGGGGTCCCCAAGAGACCCAGTACTTC.

This clonotype came up once. The rearrangement uses TRBV28 and TRBJ2-7, with 10 bases lining up with TRBD2. The CDR3 covers 16 residues. The junction had 14 bases not matched to a gene; V was cut back by 5 bases and J by 7 bases. From germline, CDR1 is MDHEN and CDR2 SYDVKM. CDR3 residues: CASSQLSGGALNEQYF. The CDR3 region has the DNA TGTGCCAGCAGTCAACTCAGCGGGGGGGCCCTCAATGAGCAGTACTTC.

Details on this clonotype: A much more abundant neighbour one base away suggests this may be a read error. The J gene is TRBJ2-5, the V gene TRBV7-2, with D perhaps matching TRBD1 (6 bases). CDR1 is SGHTA and CDR2 is FQGNSA in the germline V gene. V was shortened by 6 bases and J by 5 bases, with 19 bases between the two germline ends. This CDR3 comprises 15 residues. The CDR3 region is CASSSDRRPTETQYF. The CDR3, as DNA: TGTGCCAGCAGTTCGGACAGACGCCCTACCGAGACCCAGTACTTC.

The J gene is TRBJ1-5, the V gene TRBV12-3 or TRBV12-4; D is perhaps TRBD1 (6 bases). The CDR3 is 14 amino acids. Trimming shortened V by 6 bases and J by 7 bases, and 16 bases separated the two germline ends. The chain's CDR3 is CASRGGTTNQPQHF. The CDR3 region has the DNA TGTGCCAGCAGGGGAGGGACAACTAACCAGCCCCAGCATTTT.

This clonotype turned up a few times. This chain links TRBV28 with TRBJ2-7; D is possibly TRBD1 (6 bases). CDR1 is MDHEN, CDR2 SYDVKM, per germline. V lost 3 bases and J lost 0, with 12 bases in between. The CDR3 is made up of 15 amino acids. CDR3 loop: CASSFRPQGSYEQYF. As DNA, the CDR3 is TGTGCCAGCAGTTTTCGACCACAGGGCTCCTACGAGCAGTACTTC.

Ten or more counts support this clonotype. At one end the junction does not follow the germline gene, possibly because of a read error. V and J are TRBV5-1 and TRBJ2-4; a weak D match, TRBD2 (6 bases). The CDR3 is 15 amino acids. CDR1 SGHRS and CDR2 YFSETQ come from the germline V gene. DNA of the CDR3: TGTGCCAGCAGCTTGGCGGGACTAGCCAAAAACATTCAGTACTTC. Residues: CASSLAGLAKNIQYF.